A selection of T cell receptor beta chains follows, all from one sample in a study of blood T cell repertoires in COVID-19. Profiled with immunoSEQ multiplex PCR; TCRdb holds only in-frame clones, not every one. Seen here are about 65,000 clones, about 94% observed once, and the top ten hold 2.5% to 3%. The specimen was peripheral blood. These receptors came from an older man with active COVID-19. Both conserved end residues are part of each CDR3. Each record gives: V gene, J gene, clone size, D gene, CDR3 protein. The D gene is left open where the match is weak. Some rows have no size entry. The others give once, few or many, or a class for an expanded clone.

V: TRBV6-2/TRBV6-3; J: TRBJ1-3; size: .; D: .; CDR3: CASSYDTAGNTIYF
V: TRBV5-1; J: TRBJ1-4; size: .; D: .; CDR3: CASSPELGAEEKLFF
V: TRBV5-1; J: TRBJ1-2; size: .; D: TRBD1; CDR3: CASSQGTGGRDYGYTF
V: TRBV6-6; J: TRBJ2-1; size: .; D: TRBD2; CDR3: CASNPGGAQYYNEQFF
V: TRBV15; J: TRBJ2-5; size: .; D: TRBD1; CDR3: CATSREPTGGFWQETQYF
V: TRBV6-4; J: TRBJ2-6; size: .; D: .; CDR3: CASSESQISGANVLTF
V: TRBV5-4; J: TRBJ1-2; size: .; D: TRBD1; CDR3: CASSPRDRGQFDYGYTF
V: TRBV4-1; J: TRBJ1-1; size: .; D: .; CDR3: CASSQTVNTEAFF
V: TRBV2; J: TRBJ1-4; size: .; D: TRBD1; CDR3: CASSEAGQSAEKLFF
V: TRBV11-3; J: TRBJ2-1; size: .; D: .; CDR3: CASSFRPDYNEQFF
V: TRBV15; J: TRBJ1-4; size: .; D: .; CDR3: CATSTRAQEKLFF
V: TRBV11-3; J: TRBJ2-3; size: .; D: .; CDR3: CASSAGLDLTDTQYF
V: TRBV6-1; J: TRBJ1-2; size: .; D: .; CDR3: CASSERDTRYGYTF
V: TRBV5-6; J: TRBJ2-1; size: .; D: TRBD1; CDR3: CASSWVGTADNEQFF
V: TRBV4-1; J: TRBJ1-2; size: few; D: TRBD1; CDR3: CASSQGRDRSNYGYTF
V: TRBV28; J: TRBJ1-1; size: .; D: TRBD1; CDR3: CASSLRTGYTEAFF
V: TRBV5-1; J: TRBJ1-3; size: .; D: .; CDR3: CASSLAVGAGNTIYF
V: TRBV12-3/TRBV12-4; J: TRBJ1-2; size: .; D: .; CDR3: CASSLLGARGYTF
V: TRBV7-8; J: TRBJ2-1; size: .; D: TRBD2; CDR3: CASSFASGYNEQFF
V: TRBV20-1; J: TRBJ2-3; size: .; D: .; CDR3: CSASTGTLVGTDTQYF
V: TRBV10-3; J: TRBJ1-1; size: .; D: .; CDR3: CATLSRGEAFF
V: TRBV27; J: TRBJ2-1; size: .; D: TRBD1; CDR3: CASRRTGVFEQFF
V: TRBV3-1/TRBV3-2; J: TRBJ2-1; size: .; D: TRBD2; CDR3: CASSGGLADYNEQFF